There are a few counts of the clone carrying this T cell receptor (beta chain). Treatment given: oral pan-JAK inhibitor, 5-10 mg twice daily. This record comes from a study of CD8+ T cells in alopecia areata. Extracted from the samples, RNA was reverse transcribed into cDNA to serve as the sequencing template. Assay: immunoSEQ multiplex PCR; the TCRdb copy retains only in-frame clones and omits some. The sample lists 150,000 to 200,000 clones; about 54% were seen once. The source was CD4+ T cells sorted from blood, collected between weeks 55 and 70, from a patient treated with tofacitinib. The receptor's source is a human donor with alopecia areata.

The CDR3, as DNA: TGTGCCACCAGCAGAGGCCTAGCGGAGAAGACCCAGTACTTC. This codes for CATSRGLAEKTQYF. The chain employs TRBV15 and TRBJ2-5; 7 bases map to TRBD2. Germline V CDR1 and CDR2: LNHNV, YYDKDF (reference sequence). The CDR3 contains 14 residues. V shed 1 base, J shed 6 bases, and the junction held 5 bases outside the gene matches.